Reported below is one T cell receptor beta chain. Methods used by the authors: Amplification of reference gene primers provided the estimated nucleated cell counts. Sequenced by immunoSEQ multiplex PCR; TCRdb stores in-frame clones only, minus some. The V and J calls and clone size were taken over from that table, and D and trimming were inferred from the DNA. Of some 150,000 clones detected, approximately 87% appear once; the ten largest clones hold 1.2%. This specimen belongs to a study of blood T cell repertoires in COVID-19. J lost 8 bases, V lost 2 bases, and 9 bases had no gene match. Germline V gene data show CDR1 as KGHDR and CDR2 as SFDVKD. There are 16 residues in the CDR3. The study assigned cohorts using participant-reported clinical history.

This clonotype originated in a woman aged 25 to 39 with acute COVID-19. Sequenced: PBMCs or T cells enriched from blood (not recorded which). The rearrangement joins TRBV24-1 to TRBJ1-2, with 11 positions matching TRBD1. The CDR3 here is CATSDSHGQGARGYTF. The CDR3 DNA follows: TGTGCCACCAGTGATTCCCACGGACAGGGGGCGCGAGGCTACACCTTC.